Sequencing of this T cell receptor (beta chain) was carried out in a study of shared clonotypes between healthy human individuals. The authors split each subset's genomic DNA evenly across several immunoSEQ plates. Some clones are missing from TCRdb's copy, which holds only in-frame ones; the method was immunoSEQ multiplex PCR. Found here are millions of clones, more than 85% of them singletons; the top ten hold under 0.45%. Study results and caveats: When naive CD4 clonotypes were compared across a few donors, about 4.8% were shared.

With respect to this clone: The antigen is not known.

CDR1 and CDR2 from the germline V gene are SGHNT and YENEEA. The CDR3 is 12 amino acids. V was trimmed by 0 bases and J by 4 bases, leaving 1 base between them. Researchers partitioned CD4+ cells into CD45RA+ naive and CD45RA-negative memory subsets. The V and J genes are TRBV11-3 and TRBJ1-3; D is unclear. The source material was naive CD4+ T cells from PBMCs. Subset noted: CD45RA+ positively selected. The clonotype was recovered from a man in his late teens or twenties in good health. Some clones in this sample may be carry-over from other donors' samples. The CDR3 loop is CASSLDGNTIYF. CDR3 DNA: TGTGCCAGCAGCTTAGACGGAAACACCATATATTTT.